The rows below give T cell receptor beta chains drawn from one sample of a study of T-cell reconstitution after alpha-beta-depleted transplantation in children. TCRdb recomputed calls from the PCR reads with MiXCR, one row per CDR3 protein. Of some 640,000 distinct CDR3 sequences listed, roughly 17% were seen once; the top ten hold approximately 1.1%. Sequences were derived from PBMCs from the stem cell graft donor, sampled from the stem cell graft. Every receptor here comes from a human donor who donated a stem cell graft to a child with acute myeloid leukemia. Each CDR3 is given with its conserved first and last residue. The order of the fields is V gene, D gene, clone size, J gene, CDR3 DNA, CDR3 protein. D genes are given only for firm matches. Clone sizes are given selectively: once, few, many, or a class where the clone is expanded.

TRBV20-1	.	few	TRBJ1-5	TGCAGTGCTAGAGATGTCTGGACTGGGTCCTATCAGCCCCAGCATTTT	CSARDVWTGSYQPQHF
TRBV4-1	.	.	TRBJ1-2	TGCGCCAGCAGCCAAGATCCTCAGGGGCGCGGCTACACCTTC	CASSQDPQGRGYTF
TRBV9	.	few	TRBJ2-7	TGTGCCAGCAGCGTAGGCCCCACGGGTGACTACGAGCAGTACTTC	CASSVGPTGDYEQYF
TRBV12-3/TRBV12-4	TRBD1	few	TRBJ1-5	TGTGCCAGCAGACTGACAGGGAGCAATCAGCCCCAGCATTTT	CASRLTGSNQPQHF
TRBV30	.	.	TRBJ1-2	TGTGCCTGGAGCCCGGGGTATGGCTACACCTTC	CAWSPGYGYTF
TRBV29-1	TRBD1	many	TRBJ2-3	TGCAGCTTGGGACAGGGGGCTAACTCAGATACGCAGTATTTT	CSLGQGANSDTQYF
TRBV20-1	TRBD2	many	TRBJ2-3	TGCAGTGCTAGTTCTCGGGGATTCCGGCTAGCGGGACCAGATACGCAGTATTTT	CSASSRGFRLAGPDTQYF
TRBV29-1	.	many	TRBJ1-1	TGCAGCGTAGGAGAACCAACTGAAGCTTTCTTT	CSVGEPTEAFF
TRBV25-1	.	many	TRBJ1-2	TGTGCCAGCTCAGGAGTCCATGGCTACACCTTC	CASSGVHGYTF
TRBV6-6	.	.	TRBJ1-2	TGTGCCAGCAGAACGGGGGGTTTTTATGGCTACACCTTC	CASRTGGFYGYTF
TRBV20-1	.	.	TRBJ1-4	TGCAGTGCTAGAGATCCTGGGATTAATGAAAAACTGTTTTTT	CSARDPGINEKLFF
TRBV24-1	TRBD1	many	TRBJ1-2	TGTGCCACCAGTTACTCCCAGGACAGGGTAACCTATGGCTACACCTTC	CATSYSQDRVTYGYTF
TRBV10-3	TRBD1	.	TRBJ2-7	TGTGCCATCAGACAGGGGGACGAGCAGTACTTC	CAIRQGDEQYF
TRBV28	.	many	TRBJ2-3	TGTGCCAGCAGCCACACAGATACGCAGTATTTT	CASSHTDTQYF
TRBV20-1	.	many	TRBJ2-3	TGCAGTGCTGGTAGCGTAACCCGCACAGATACGCAGTATTTT	CSAGSVTRTDTQYF
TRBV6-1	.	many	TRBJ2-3	TGTGCCAGCAGGGGTGACAGGACAGATACGCAGTATTTT	CASRGDRTDTQYF
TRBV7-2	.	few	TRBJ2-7	TGTGCCAGCAGGAAAAGTGGTGCGCTAGGAGCCTACGAGCAGTACTTC	CASRKSGALGAYEQYF
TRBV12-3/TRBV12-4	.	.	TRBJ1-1	TGTGCCGTAGCGCGGGGGACTGAAGCTTTCTTT	CAVARGTEAFF
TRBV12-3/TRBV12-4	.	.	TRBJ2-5	TGTGCCAGCCTCGGGCGACAAGAGACCCAGTACTTC	CASLGRQETQYF
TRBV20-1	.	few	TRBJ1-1	TGCAGTGCTAGAGACCCCCTCCGGGGAAACACTGAAGCTTTCTTT	CSARDPLRGNTEAFF
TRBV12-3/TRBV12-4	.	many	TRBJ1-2	TGTGCCAGCAGTTTAGGGGCAGGTAGTGGCTACACCTTC	CASSLGAGSGYTF
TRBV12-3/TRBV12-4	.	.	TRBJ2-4	TGTGCCAGCAGTTTAGACACGGGCCTCGGCTTAGCCAAAAACATTCAGTACTTC	CASSLDTGLGLAKNIQYF
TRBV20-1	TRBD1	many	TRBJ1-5	TGCAGTGCTACTGGACAGGGTGGTGATTGGGATCGTCAGCCCCAGCATTTT	CSATGQGGDWDRQPQHF
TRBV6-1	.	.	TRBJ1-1	TGTGCCAGCAGCCCCGGCCCGGGGGGGACTGAAGCTTTCTTT	CASSPGPGGTEAFF
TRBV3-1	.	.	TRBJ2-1	TGTGCCAGCAGCCAACAGGGAATGTACAATGAGCAGTTCTTC	CASSQQGMYNEQFF
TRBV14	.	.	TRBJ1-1	TGTGCCAGCAGCCCCAGAAAGGCGTTGAACACTGAAGCTTTCTTT	CASSPRKALNTEAFF
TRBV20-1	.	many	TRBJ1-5	TGCAGTGCTTTCTCCATGAGCAATCAGCCCCAGCATTTT	CSAFSMSNQPQHF
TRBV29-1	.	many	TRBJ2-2	TGCAGCGTTGTCAGGGAGGCCGGGGAGCTGTTTTTT	CSVVREAGELFF
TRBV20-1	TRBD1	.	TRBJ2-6	TGCAGTCCGGGACAGGGGGACGATCTTGGGGCCAACGTCCTGACTTTC	CSPGQGDDLGANVLTF
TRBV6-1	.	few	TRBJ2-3	TGTGCCAGCACCCGGGGAGGGGACAAGCCAGATACGCAGTATTTT	CASTRGGDKPDTQYF
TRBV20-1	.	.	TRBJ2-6	TGCAGTGCTAGGGGGGGCTCCGGGGCCAACGTCCTGACTTTC	CSARGGSGANVLTF
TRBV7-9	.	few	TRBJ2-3	TGTGCCAGCAGCCGAGCGGCCAACACAGATACGCAGTATTTT	CASSRAANTDTQYF
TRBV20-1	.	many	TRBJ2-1	TGCAGTGCTACGGCGGGTTACAATGAGCAGTTCTTC	CSATAGYNEQFF